Included here is one T cell receptor (beta chain) sequence, with context. The V segment lost 6 bases and the J segment 6 bases; nucleotides outside the gene matches: 6. Germline CDR1 and CDR2: WSHSY and SAAADI. This CDR3 has 15 amino acids. The sample comes from a study of T cell changes during pregnancy in multiple sclerosis. This table comes from immunoSEQ multiplex PCR, and its TCRdb copy is limited to in-frame clones, with some not included. This sample has about 110,000 clones; under 95% occur once, and the top ten carry about 1.6%. This chain connects TRBV10-2 to TRBJ1-6; 9 bases match TRBD1. The sample in question was peripheral blood, obtained before pregnancy. The receptor was isolated from a female donor with multiple sclerosis, enrolled in a pregnancy study. CDR3 protein: CASRGGQGINSPLHF. The CDR3 region has the DNA TGCGCCAGCAGGGGGGGACAGGGTATTAATTCACCCCTCCACTTT.